The clone carrying this TCR beta chain was observed a few times. Sequencing ends 3 residues short of the CDR3 end; the germline J gene provides the rest. Assay: immunoSEQ multiplex PCR; the TCRdb copy retains only in-frame clones and omits some. The profile covers 25,000 to 35,000 clones, none occurring a single time. The sample comes from a study of T cell clonality in common variable immunodeficiency. The CDR3 has 17 residues. Germline V gene lookup returns CDR1 LNHDA and CDR2 SQIVND (reference sequence). V dropped 5 bases and J dropped 4; count of bases not matched to a gene: 10. The sample taken for sequencing was peripheral blood mononuclear cells. This receptor was taken from a person between 18 and 75 years old in good health. The gene calls are TRBV19 and TRBJ1-5; TRBD1 matches at 11 bases. CDR3 DNA, as far as it was read: TGTGCCAGTAGTGCCGGGACAGGGGGAACATTGAATCAGCCC. This gives the protein CASSAGTGGTLNQP. The full CDR3 sequence reads CASSAGTGGTLNQPQHF.